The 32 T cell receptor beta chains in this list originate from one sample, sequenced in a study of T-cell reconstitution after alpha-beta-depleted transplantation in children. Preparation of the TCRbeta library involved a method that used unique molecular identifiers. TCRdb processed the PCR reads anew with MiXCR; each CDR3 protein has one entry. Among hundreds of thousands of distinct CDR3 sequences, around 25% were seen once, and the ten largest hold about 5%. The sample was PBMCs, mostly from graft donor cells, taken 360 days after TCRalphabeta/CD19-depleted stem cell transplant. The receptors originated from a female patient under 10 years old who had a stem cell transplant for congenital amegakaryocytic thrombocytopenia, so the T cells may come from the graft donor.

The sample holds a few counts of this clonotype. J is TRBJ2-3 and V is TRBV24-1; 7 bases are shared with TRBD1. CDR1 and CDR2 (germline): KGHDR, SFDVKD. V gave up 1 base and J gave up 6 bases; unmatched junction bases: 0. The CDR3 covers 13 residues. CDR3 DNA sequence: TGTGCCACCAGTGATTTCAGGGGGGATACGCAGTATTTT. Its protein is CATSDFRGDTQYF.

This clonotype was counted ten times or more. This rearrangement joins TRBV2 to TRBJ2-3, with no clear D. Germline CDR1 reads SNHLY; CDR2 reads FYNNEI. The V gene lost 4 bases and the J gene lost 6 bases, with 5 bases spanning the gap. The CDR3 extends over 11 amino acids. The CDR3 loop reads CASSVEDTQYF. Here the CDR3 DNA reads TGTGCCAGCAGTGTGGAGGATACGCAGTATTTT. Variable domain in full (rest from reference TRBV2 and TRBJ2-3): EPEVTQTPSHQVTQMGQEVILRCVPISNHLYFYWYRQILGQKVEFLVSFYNNEISEKSEIFDDQFSVERPDGSNFTLKIRSTKLEDSAMYFCASSVEDTQYFGPGTRLTVL.

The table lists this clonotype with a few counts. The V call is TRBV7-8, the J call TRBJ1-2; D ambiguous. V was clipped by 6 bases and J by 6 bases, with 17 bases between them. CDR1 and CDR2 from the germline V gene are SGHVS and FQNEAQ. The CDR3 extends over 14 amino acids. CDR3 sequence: CASSHGWAEDGYTF. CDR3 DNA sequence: TGTGCCAGCAGTCACGGCTGGGCGGAGGATGGCTACACCTTC.

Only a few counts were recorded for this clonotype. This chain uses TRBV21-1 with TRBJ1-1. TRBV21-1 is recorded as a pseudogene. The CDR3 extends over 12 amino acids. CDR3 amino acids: CARIKRDTEAFF. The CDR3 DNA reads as TGTGCCAGGATAAAGAGGGACACTGAAGCTTTCTTT.

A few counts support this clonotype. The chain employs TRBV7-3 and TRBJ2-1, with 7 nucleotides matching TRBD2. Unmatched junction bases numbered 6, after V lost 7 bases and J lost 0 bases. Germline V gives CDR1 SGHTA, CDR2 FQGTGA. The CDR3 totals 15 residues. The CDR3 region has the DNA TGTGCCAGCAACCTAGCGGCCAGCTCCTACAATGAGCAGTTCTTC. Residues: CASNLAASSYNEQFF.

The CDR3 DNA reads TGTGCCAGCAGTTATCGCGGAACCTACGAGCAGTACTTC. Translation: CASSYRGTYEQYF. The chain carries TRBV6-2 or TRBV6-3 and TRBJ2-7; D gene ambiguous. The CDR3 is 13 amino acids. In germline, CDR1 is MNHEY, CDR2 SVGEGT. The V gene lost 3 bases and the J gene lost 2 bases, with 8 bases spanning the gap.

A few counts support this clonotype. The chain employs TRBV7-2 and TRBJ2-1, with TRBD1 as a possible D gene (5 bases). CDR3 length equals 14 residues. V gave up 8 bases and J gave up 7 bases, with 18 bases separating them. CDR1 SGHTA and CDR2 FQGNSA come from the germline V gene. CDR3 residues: CASVQGRVGNEQFF. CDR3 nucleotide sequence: TGTGCCAGCGTTCAGGGCCGGGTAGGAAATGAGCAGTTCTTC. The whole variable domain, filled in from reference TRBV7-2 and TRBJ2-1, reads GAGVSQSPSNKVTEKGKDVELRCDPISGHTALYWYRQSLGQGLEFLIYFQGNSAPDKSGLPSDRFSAERTGGSVSTLTIQRTQQEDSAVYLCASVQGRVGNEQFFGPGTRLTVL.

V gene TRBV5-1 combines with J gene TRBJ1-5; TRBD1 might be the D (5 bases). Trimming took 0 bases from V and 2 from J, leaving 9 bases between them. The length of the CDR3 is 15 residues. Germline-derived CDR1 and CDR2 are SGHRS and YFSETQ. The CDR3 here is CASSLAGGRNQPQHF. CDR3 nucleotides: TGCGCCAGCAGCTTGGCTGGGGGTCGCAATCAGCCCCAGCATTTT.

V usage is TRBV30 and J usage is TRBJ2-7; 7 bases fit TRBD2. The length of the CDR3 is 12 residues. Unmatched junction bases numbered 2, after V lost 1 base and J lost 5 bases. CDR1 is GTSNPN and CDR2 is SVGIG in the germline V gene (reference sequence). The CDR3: CAWSAGGDEQYF. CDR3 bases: TGTGCCTGGAGTGCGGGGGGTGACGAGCAGTACTTC.

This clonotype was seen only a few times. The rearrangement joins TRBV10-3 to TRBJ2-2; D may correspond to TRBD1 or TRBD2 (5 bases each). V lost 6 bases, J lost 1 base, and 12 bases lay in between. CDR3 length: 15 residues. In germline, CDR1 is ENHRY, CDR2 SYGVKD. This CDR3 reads CAISEGRRNTGELFF. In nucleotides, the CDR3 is TGTGCCATCAGCGAGGGACGGAGGAACACCGGGGAGCTGTTTTTT.

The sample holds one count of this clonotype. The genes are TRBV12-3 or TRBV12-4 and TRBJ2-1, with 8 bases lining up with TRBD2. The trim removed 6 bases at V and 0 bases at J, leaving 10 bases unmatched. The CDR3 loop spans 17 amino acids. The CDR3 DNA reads TGTGCCAGCAGCCCACTCGGACTAGCTGGCTCCTACAATGAGCAGTTCTTC. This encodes CASSPLGLAGSYNEQFF.

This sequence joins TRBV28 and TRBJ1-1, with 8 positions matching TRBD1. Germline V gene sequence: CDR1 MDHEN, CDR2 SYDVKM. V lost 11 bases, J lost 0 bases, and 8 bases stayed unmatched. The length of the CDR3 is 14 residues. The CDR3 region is CAVGGQGLNTEAFF. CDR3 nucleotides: TGTGCCGTGGGAGGACAGGGATTGAACACTGAAGCTTTCTTT. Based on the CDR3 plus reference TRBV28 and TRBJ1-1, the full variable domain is DVKVTQSSRYLVKRTGEKVFLECVQDMDHENMFWYRQDPGLGLRLIYFSYDVKMKEKGDIPEGYSVSREKKERFSLILESASTNQTSMYLCAVGGQGLNTEAFFGQGTRLTVV.

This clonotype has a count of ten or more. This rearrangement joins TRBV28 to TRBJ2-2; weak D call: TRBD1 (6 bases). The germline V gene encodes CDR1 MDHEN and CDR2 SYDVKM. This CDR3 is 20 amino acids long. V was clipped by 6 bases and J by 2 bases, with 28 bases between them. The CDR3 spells CASSPDRTDRPLSNTGELFF. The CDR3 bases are TGTGCCAGCAGCCCTGATCGGACAGACCGACCCCTATCTAACACCGGGGAGCTGTTTTTT.

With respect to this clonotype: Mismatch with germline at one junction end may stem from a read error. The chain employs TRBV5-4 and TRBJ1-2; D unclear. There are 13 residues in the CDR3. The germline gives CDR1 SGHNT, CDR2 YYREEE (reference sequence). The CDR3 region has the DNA TGTGCCAGCAGAATCAGGTCTAACGATGGCTACACCTTC. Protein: CASRIRSNDGYTF. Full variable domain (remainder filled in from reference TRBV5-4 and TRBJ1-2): ETGVTQSPTHLIKTRGQQVTLRCSSQSGHNTVSWYQQALGQGPQFIFQYYREEENGRGNFPPRFSGLQFPNYSSELNVNALELDDSALYLCASRIRSNDGYTFGSGTRLTVV.

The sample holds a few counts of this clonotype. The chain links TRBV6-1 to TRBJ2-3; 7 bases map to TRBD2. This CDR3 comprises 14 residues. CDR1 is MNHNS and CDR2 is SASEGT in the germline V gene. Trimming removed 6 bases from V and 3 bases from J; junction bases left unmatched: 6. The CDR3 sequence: CASRKSGKTDTQYF. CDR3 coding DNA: TGTGCCAGCAGGAAAAGCGGGAAAACAGATACGCAGTATTTT.

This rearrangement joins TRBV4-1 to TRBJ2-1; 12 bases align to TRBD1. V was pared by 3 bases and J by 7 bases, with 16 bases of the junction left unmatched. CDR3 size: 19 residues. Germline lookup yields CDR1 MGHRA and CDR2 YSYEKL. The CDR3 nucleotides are TGCGCCAGCAGCCACCGGCAATGGGGGGACAGGGGGCTAAGGAATGAGCAGTTCTTC. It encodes CASSHRQWGDRGLRNEQFF.

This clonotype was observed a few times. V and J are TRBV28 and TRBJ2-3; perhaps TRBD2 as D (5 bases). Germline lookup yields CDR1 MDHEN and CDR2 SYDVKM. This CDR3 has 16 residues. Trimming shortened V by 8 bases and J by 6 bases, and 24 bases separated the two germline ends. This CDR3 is CASPPELDVARDTQYF. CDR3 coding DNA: TGTGCCAGCCCGCCGGAGTTAGATGTAGCGAGGGATACGCAGTATTTT.

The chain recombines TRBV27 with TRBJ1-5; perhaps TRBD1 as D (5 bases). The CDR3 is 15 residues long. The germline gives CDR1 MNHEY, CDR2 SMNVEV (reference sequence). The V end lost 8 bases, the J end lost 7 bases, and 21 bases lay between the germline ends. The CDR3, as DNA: TGTGCCAGCCCCCAACGGGGGGTACGGAGCCAGCCCCAGCATTTT. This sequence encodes CASPQRGVRSQPQHF.

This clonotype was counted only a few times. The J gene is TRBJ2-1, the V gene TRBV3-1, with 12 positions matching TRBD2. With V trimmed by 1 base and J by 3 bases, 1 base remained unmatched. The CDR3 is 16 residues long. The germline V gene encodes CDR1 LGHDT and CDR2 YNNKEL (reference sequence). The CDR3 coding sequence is TGTGCCAGCAGCCAAGGGGGACTAGCGGGCTACAATGAGCAGTTCTTC. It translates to CASSQGGLAGYNEQFF.

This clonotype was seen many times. The CDR3 nucleotides are TGTGCCAGCAGTTTTGGCTATGGCTACACCTTC. Translation: CASSFGYGYTF. The V gene is TRBV12-3 or TRBV12-4, the J gene TRBJ1-2; D is undetermined. The CDR3 totals 11 residues. Trimming left V 3 bases short and J 4 bases short, with 3 bases between.

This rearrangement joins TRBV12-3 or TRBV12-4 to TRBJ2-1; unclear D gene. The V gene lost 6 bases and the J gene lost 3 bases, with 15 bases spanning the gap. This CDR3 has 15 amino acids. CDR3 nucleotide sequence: TGTGCCAGCAGCCGCCCTGTGGGCCGCTACAATGAGCAGTTCTTC. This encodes CASSRPVGRYNEQFF.

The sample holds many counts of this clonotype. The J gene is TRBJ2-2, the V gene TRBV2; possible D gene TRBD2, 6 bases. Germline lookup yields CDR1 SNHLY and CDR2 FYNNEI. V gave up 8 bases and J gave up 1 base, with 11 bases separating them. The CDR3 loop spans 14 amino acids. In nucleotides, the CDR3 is TGTGCCAGCGGAGGGAACGGGAACACCGGGGAGCTGTTTTTT. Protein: CASGGNGNTGELFF.

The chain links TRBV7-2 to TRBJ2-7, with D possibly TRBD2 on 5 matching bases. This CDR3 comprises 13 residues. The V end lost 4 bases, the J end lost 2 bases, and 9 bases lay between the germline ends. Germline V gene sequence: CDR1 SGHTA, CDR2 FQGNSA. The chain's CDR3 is CASSSTRAYEQYF. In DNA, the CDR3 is TGTGCCAGCAGCTCCACGAGGGCCTACGAGCAGTACTTC.

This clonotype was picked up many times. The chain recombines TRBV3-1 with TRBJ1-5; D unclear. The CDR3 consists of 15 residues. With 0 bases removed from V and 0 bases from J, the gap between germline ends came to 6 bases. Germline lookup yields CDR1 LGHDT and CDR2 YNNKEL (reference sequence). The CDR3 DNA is TGTGCCAGCAGCCAAGATACGGGTAGCAATCAGCCCCAGCATTTT. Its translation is CASSQDTGSNQPQHF.

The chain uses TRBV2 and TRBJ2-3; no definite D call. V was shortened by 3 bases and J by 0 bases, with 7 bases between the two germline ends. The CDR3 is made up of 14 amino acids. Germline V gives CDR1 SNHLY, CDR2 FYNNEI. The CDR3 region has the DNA TGTGCCAGCAGTGATTTTGTCAGCACAGATACGCAGTATTTT. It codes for CASSDFVSTDTQYF.

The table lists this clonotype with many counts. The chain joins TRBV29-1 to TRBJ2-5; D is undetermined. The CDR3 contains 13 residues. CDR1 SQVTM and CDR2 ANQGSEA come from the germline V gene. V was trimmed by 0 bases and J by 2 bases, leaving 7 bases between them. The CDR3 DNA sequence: TGCAGCGTTGAAGACTGGGGACAAGAGACCCAGTACTTC. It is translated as CSVEDWGQETQYF. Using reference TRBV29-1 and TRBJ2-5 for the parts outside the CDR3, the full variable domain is SAVISQKPSRDICQRGTSLTIQCQVDSQVTMMFWYRQQPGQSLTLIATANQGSEATYESGFVIDKFPISRPNLTFSTLTVSNMSPEDSSIYLCSVEDWGQETQYFGPGTRLLVL.

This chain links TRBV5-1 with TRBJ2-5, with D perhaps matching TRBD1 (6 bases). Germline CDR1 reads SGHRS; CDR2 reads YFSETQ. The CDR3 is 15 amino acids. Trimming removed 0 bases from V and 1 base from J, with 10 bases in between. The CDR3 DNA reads TGCGCCAGCAGCTTGGGATGGACAGCCCAAGAGACCCAGTACTTC. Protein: CASSLGWTAQETQYF. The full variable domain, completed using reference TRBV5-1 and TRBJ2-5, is KAGVTQTPRYLIKTRGQQVTLSCSPISGHRSVSWYQQTPGQGLQFLFEYFSETQRNKGNFPGRFSGRQFSNSRSEMNVSTLELGDSALYLCASSLGWTAQETQYFGPGTRLLVL.

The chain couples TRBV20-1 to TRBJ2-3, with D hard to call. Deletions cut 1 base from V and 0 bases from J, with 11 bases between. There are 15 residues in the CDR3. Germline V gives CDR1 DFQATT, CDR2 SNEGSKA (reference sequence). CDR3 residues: CSARVVTFSTDTQYF. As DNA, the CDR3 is TGCAGTGCTAGAGTCGTCACTTTTAGCACAGATACGCAGTATTTT.

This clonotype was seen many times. In DNA form, the CDR3 reads TGTGCCAGCAGTGAGGAAGATACGCAGTATTTT. The encoded protein is CASSEEDTQYF. The chain is built from TRBV12-3 or TRBV12-4 and TRBJ2-3; D is unclear. The CDR3 is 11 amino acids. V lost 5 bases and J 5 bases, leaving 5 bases between the germline ends.

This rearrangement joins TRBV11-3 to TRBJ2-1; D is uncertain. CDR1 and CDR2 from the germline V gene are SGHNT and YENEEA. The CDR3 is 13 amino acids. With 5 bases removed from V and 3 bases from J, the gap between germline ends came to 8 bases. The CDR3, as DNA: TGTGCCAGCAGCGTCGCCAACTACAATGAGCAGTTCTTC. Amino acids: CASSVANYNEQFF.

The CDR3 reads CASSPLGREGSDTQYF. CDR3 nucleotides: TGTGCCAGCAGTCCCCTTGGGCGGGAGGGGTCAGATACGCAGTATTTT. The rearrangement links TRBV28 to TRBJ2-3, with 9 bases that match TRBD2. The germline CDR1 and CDR2 sequences are MDHEN and SYDVKM. The CDR3 runs 16 residues. Trimming took 5 bases from V and 4 from J; bases not matched to a gene: 10. Based on the CDR3 plus reference TRBV28 and TRBJ2-3, the full variable domain is DVKVTQSSRYLVKRTGEKVFLECVQDMDHENMFWYRQDPGLGLRLIYFSYDVKMKEKGDIPEGYSVSREKKERFSLILESASTNQTSMYLCASSPLGREGSDTQYFGPGTRLTVL.

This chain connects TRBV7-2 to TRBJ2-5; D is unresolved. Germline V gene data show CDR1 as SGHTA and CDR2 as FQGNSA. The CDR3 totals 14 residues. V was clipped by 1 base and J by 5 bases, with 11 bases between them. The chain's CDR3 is CASSLGGADETQYF. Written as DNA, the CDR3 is TGTGCCAGCAGCTTAGGTGGTGCGGATGAGACCCAGTACTTC.